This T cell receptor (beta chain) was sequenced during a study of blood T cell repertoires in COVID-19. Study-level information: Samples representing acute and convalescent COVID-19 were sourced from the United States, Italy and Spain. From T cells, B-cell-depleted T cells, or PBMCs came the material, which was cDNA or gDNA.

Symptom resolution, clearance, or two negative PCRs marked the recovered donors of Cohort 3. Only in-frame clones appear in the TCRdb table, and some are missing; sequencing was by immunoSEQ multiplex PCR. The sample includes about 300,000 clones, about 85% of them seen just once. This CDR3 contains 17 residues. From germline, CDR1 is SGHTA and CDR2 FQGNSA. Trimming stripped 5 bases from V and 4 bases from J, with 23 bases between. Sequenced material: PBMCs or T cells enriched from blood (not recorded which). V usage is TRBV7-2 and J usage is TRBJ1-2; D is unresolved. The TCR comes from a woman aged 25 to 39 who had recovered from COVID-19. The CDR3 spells CASSPRVQPGNSYGYTF. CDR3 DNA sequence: TGTGCCAGCAGCCCCCGGGTCCAGCCCGGCAACTCCTATGGCTACACCTTC.